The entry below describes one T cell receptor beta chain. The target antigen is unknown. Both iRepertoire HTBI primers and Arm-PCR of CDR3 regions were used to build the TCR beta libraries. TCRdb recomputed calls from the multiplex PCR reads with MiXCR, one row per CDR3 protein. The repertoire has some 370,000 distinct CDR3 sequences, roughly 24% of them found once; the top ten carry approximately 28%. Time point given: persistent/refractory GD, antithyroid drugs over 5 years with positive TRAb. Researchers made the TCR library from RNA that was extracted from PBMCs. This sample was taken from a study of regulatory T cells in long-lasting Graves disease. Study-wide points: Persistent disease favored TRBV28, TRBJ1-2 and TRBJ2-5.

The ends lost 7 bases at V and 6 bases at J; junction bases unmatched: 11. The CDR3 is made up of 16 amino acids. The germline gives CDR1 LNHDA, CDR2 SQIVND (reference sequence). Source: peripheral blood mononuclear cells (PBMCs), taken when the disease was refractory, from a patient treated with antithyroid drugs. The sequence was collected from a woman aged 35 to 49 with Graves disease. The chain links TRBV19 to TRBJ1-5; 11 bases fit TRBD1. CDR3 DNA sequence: TGTGCCAGTAAAAGGACAGGGGGCGAATCTGGTCAGCCCCAGCATTTT. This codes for CASKRTGGESGQPQHF.